This TCR beta chain is drawn from a study of T cell changes during pregnancy in multiple sclerosis. Sequencing was performed with immunoSEQ multiplex PCR; in TCRdb, only in-frame clones are kept and a portion is missing. The sample lists about 100,000 clones, approximately 90% occurring once. Trimming pared 1 base from V and 8 bases from J, leaving 11 bases between. The CDR3 is 13 amino acids. The germline CDR1 and CDR2 sequences are WSHSY and SAAADI. Sequencing used peripheral blood, obtained after pregnancy. The sequence was obtained from a female donor with multiple sclerosis, enrolled in a pregnancy study. V gene TRBV10-2 combines with J gene TRBJ1-2, with D uncertain. CDR3 loop: CASSELSSGGYTF. In nucleotides, the CDR3 is TGCGCCAGCAGTGAGTTGTCCTCGGGAGGCTACACCTTC.